This TCR beta chain was recovered during a study of blood T cell repertoires in COVID-19. For the study at large: Symptom resolution, clearance, or two negative PCRs marked donors in Cohort 3 as recovered. The samples span acute and convalescent COVID-19 from the United States, Italy and Spain.

V lost 1 base to trimming and J lost 8 bases, with 13 bases between them. CDR3 length: 14 residues. The germline CDR1 and CDR2 sequences are SGHTS and YDEGEE. The participants were between about 18 and 95 years old and came from under 25 US areas. Measured with immunoSEQ multiplex PCR; TCRdb has only the in-frame clones, and not every one. The table lists around 140,000 clones, approximately 84% of them singletons, with 3.9% in the top ten. This TCR came from a man aged 45 to 65 in a cohort exposed to, infected with or recovered from COVID-19 (not recorded which). Sample: PBMCs or T cells enriched from blood (not recorded which). The chain carries TRBV5-8 and TRBJ2-1; D is unresolved. Here the CDR3 reads CASSLRSRVYEQFF. The CDR3 DNA follows: TGTGCCAGCAGCTTGCGCTCCCGGGTTTATGAGCAGTTCTTC.